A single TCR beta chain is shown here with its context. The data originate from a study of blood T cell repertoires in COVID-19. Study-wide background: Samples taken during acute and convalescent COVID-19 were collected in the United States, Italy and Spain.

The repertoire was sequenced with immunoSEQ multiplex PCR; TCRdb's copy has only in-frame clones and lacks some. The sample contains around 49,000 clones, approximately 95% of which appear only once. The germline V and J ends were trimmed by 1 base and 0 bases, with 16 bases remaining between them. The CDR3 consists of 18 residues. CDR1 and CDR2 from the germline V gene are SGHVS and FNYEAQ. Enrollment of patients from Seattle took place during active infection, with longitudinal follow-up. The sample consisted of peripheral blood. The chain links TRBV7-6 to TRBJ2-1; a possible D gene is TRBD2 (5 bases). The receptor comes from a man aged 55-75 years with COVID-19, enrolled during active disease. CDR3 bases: TGTGCCAGCAGCTTAGTCGGTAGCGCGGGCCGCTCCTACAATGAGCAGTTCTTC. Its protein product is CASSLVGSAGRSYNEQFF.